These 22 T cell receptor beta chains share one sample of origin, sequenced in a study of cytomegalovirus exposure and HLA in healthy donors. PCR amplification relied on 60 Vbeta primers (plus 13 Jbeta primers). The protocol was immunoSEQ multiplex PCR, while the TCRdb copy is restricted to in-frame clones and leaves out a portion. The table has 95,000 to 150,000 clones, around four fifths seen once. The source material was PBMCs. All receptors come from a man aged 35 to 55 in good health and CMV-seronegative.

This clone appeared a few times. The chain couples TRBV7-9 to TRBJ2-3, with TRBD2 identical over 7 bases. This CDR3 spans 16 amino acids. The J segment lost 4 bases and the V segment lost 1 base, leaving 8 bases of the junction unmatched. Germline CDR1 SEHNR, CDR2 FQNEAQ (reference sequence). CDR3 nucleotides: TGTGCCAGCAGCTTAGGTGTCGCGGGGGAGTCAGATACGCAGTATTTT. It is translated as CASSLGVAGESDTQYF.

This chain uses TRBV5-1 with TRBJ1-1; D ambiguous. Trimming cost V 5 bases and J 4 bases, with 12 bases left between them. Germline CDR1 is SGHRS and CDR2 is YFSETQ. The CDR3 consists of 13 residues. The CDR3 DNA reads as TGCGCCAGCAGGAACGACATCGGCACTGAAGCTTTCTTT. Encoded protein: CASRNDIGTEAFF.

The rearrangement links TRBV5-4 to TRBJ2-3; TRBD1 matches 8 bases. CDR3 length: 14 amino acids. The J segment lost 3 bases and the V segment lost 4 bases, leaving 4 bases of the junction unmatched. CDR1 is SGHNT and CDR2 is YYREEE in the germline V gene (reference sequence). The CDR3 loop reads CASSPGQGTDTQYF. CDR3 sequence (DNA): TGTGCCAGCAGCCCCGGACAGGGAACAGATACGCAGTATTTT.

This clone showed up just once. The chain joins TRBV28 to TRBJ1-1; D is possibly TRBD1 (6 bases). There are 13 residues in the CDR3. Trimming took 2 bases from V and 4 from J, leaving 8 bases between them. CDR1 and CDR2 (germline): MDHEN, SYDVKM. CDR3 loop: CASSLTGITEAFF. CDR3 sequence (DNA): TGTGCCAGCAGTTTAACAGGGATCACTGAAGCTTTCTTT.

V and J are TRBV19 and TRBJ2-2, with D possibly matching TRBD1 (5 bases). The germline V gene encodes CDR1 LNHDA and CDR2 SQIVND (reference sequence). This CDR3 is built from 16 residues. The V and J ends lost 3 bases and 6 bases respectively, with 17 bases between them. DNA of the CDR3: TGTGCCAGTAGTATTCTGGGGCAGCGAGGCGCCGGGGAGCTGTTTTTT. Translating it yields CASSILGQRGAGELFF.

The rearrangement joins TRBV5-4 to TRBJ2-2, with 7 bases that match TRBD2. Germline CDR1 SGHNT, CDR2 YYREEE (reference sequence). There are 13 residues in the CDR3. V lost 7 bases, J lost 7 bases, and 7 bases stayed unmatched. This CDR3 reads CASGRESGGELFF. The CDR3, as DNA: TGTGCCAGCGGGCGGGAGTCAGGCGGGGAGCTGTTTTTT.

This chain connects TRBV7-9 to TRBJ1-2; D might be TRBD1 (5 bases). Trimming stripped 3 bases from V and 4 bases from J, with 12 bases between. The CDR3 spans 14 residues. Germline values: CDR1 SEHNR, CDR2 FQNEAQ (reference sequence). The CDR3 DNA reads as TGTGCCAGCAGCTTGACAGATCTGGGCTATGGCTACACCTTC. This encodes CASSLTDLGYGYTF.

V usage is TRBV4-3 and J usage is TRBJ2-1; D is perhaps TRBD1 (6 bases). The CDR3 consists of 14 residues. Germline-derived CDR1 and CDR2 are LGHNA and YSLEER. With 5 bases removed from V and 2 bases from J, the gap between germline ends came to 10 bases. The CDR3 loop reads CASSFRGAYNEQFF. The CDR3 DNA sequence: TGCGCCAGCAGCTTCAGGGGCGCCTACAATGAGCAGTTCTTC.

The gene calls are TRBV28 and TRBJ2-6, with a possible D match to TRBD2 (5 bases). From germline, CDR1 is MDHEN and CDR2 SYDVKM. The CDR3 consists of 16 residues. V was trimmed by 2 bases and J by 1 base, leaving 9 bases between them. DNA for the CDR3: TGTGCCAGCAGTTTAGGCGGGCAGTCTGGGGCCAACGTCCTGACTTTC. Encoded protein: CASSLGGQSGANVLTF.

For the CDR3, the DNA is TGTGCCAGCAGTGGACCGGGACAGGCCGAAAAACTGTTTTTT. Its protein product is CASSGPGQAEKLFF. This rearrangement joins TRBV6-1 to TRBJ1-4; 8 bases map to TRBD1. This CDR3 contains 14 residues. The V and J ends lost 4 bases and 8 bases, in that order; junction bases with no gene match: 6. Germline V gene data show CDR1 as MNHNS and CDR2 as SASEGT.

This clone was detected only once. The chain joins TRBV5-1 to TRBJ2-5, with TRBD2 identical over 7 bases. Germline V gives CDR1 SGHRS, CDR2 YFSETQ. Germline trimming cut 3 bases from V and 3 bases from J; bases unmatched to any gene: 5. The CDR3 runs to 14 residues. CDR3 sequence: CASSWRTSEETQYF. The CDR3 DNA follows: TGCGCCAGCAGCTGGAGGACTAGTGAAGAGACCCAGTACTTC.

The CDR3 coding sequence is TGTGCCAGTAGTCTGCAGGGGGCGCTTGGCTTATTTACTGAAGCTTTCTTT. Translated, it gives CASSLQGALGLFTEAFF. The V and J genes are TRBV19 and TRBJ1-1; 8 nucleotides agree with TRBD1. Germline CDR1 and CDR2: LNHDA and SQIVND (reference sequence). V lost 5 bases, J lost 5 bases, and 16 bases stayed unmatched. This CDR3 is built from 17 residues.

The gene calls are TRBV10-3 and TRBJ1-4; 7 nucleotides line up with TRBD1. This CDR3 is built from 16 residues. Germline V lookup: CDR1 ENHRY, CDR2 SYGVKD. The J segment lost 3 bases and the V segment lost 6 bases, leaving 10 bases of the junction unmatched. CDR3 DNA: TGTGCCATCAGGGGGGACAGATCCGCAGCTAATGAAAAACTGTTTTTT. This translates into CAIRGDRSAANEKLFF.

This clone is medium-sized by share. V is TRBV6-1 and J is TRBJ2-2; 12 bases agree with TRBD1. Germline V gene sequence: CDR1 MNHNS, CDR2 SASEGT. Trimming cost V 1 base and J 6 bases; bases outside gene matches: 6. The CDR3 sequence is 17 residues long. In DNA, the CDR3 is TGTGCCAGCAGTGAAGTGTCCGGGACAGGGGGCTCCGGGGAGCTGTTTTTT. Amino acids: CASSEVSGTGGSGELFF.

Turning to this clone: Different DNA sequences within this sample yield the same CDR3. The chain uses TRBV15 and TRBJ1-2, with TRBD1 matching 8 bases. CDR3 length: 13 residues. Germline loops: CDR1 LNHNV, CDR2 YYDKDF (reference sequence). Trimming at V came to 0 bases and at J to 6 bases, leaving 0 bases not matched to a gene. CDR3 nucleotide sequence: TGTGCCACCAGCAGAGAACAGGGGGATGGCTACACCTTC. Encoded protein: CATSREQGDGYTF.

The rearrangement uses TRBV19 and TRBJ1-2; D gene unclear. Trimming left V 2 bases short and J 0 bases short, with 7 bases between. CDR1 and CDR2 (germline): LNHDA, SQIVND (reference sequence). This CDR3 comprises 14 residues. The CDR3 protein is CASSIQSSNYGYTF. The CDR3 DNA reads TGTGCCAGTAGTATACAGTCGTCTAACTATGGCTACACCTTC.

DNA of the CDR3: TGCGCCAGCAGCTTCCAAAGGGGCTACGAGCAGTACTTC. It specifies CASSFQRGYEQYF. The rearrangement uses TRBV4-1 and TRBJ2-7; D may be TRBD1 (5 bases). The V end was cut by 5 bases, the J end by 3 bases, with 11 bases between. Germline-derived CDR1 and CDR2 are MGHRA and YSYEKL. CDR3 size: 13 residues.

The chain combines TRBV4-3 with TRBJ1-5; the D is unclear. The ends were cut back, 0 bases at V and 3 bases at J, with 9 bases in the middle. The CDR3 has 15 residues. The V gene's germline CDR1 is LGHNA and CDR2 YSLEER. CDR3 nucleotide sequence: TGCGCCAGCAGCCAAGATCGAGACAACAATCAGCCCCAGCATTTT. It encodes CASSQDRDNNQPQHF.

The V call is TRBV18, the J call TRBJ2-5; D is unresolved. The ends were cut back, 6 bases at V and 0 bases at J, with 8 bases in the middle. This CDR3 contains 13 residues. Per the germline V gene, CDR1 is KGHSH and CDR2 is LQKENI. The CDR3, as DNA: TGTGCCAGCTCCCCATCGTACCAAGAGACCCAGTACTTC. Amino acid sequence: CASSPSYQETQYF.

The chain uses TRBV7-2 and TRBJ2-3; 8 bases agree with TRBD2. Germline trimming cut 4 bases from V and 5 bases from J; bases unmatched to any gene: 5. CDR1 and CDR2 (germline): SGHTA, FQGNSA. The CDR3 has 14 residues. Written as DNA, the CDR3 is TGTGCCAGCAGCTCGACCGCGGGGGGAGATACGCAGTATTTT. Its protein is CASSSTAGGDTQYF.

With respect to this clone: Relative to the germline gene, one junction end is altered; a read error may explain this. This rearrangement joins TRBV6-5 to TRBJ1-2; D may be TRBD1 (6 bases). The CDR3 covers 13 residues. Looked up from germline, CDR1 is MNHEY and CDR2 is SVGAGI. The CDR3 nucleotides are TGTGCCAGCAGTCGCGACAGGTCCGGGAATCCCCATTTC. Its protein is CASSRDRSGNPHF.

This chain connects TRBV2 to TRBJ2-7, with TRBD2 as a possible D gene (5 bases). The CDR3 extends over 14 amino acids. Germline CDR1 reads SNHLY; CDR2 reads FYNNEI. Trimming removed 2 bases from V and 3 bases from J, with 11 bases in between. CDR3 amino acids: CASSEPGGYYEQYF. DNA for the CDR3: TGTGCCAGCAGTGAACCAGGAGGTTACTACGAGCAGTACTTC.